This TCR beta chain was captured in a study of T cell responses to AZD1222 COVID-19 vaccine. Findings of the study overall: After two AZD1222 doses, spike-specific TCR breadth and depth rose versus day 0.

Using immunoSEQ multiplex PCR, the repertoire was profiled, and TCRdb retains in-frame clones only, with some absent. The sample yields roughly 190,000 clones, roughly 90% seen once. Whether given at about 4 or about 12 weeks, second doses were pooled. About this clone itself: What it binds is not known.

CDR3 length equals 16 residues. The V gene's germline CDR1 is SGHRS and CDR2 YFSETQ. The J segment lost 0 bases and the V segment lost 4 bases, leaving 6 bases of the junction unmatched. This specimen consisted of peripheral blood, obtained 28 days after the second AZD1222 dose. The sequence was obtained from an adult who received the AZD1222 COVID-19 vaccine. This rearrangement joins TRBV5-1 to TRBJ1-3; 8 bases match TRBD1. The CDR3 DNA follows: TGCGCCAGCAGCGTCGGACAGGGAATCTCTGGAAACACCATATATTTT. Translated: CASSVGQGISGNTIYF.